This paragraph reports one TCR beta chain. This clone has only a few counts. Its antigen is still unknown. Base qualities are missing; no much larger clone stands one base away. Separate from the roughly 650-subject first cohort, the validation cohort of 90 to 150 subjects was the group to which the donors belonged. Spanning cysteine to phenylalanine, the CDR3 consists of 12 amino acids. Here the CDR3 DNA is all that survives: 36 bases in frame from base 1. Based on the germline V gene, the CDR1 and CDR2 sequences are SNHLY and FYNNEI. Trimming at the junction amounts to 7 bases on V and 7 bases on J, and the germline ends lie 13 bases apart. Receptor amplification or capture employed the immunoSEQ multiplex PCR assay. On the study's bioinformatics: A statistical classification framework was built for diagnosing cytomegalovirus status from the catalog of TCR beta chain sequences. The immuneACCESS repertoire file appears here via TCRdb, limited to in-frame rearrangements. These files lack a portion of the clones; in checked studies, under half of the deficit traces to unresolved V genes, and the cause of the others is not known. For V, J and clone size, that table is used; D and trimming come from the DNA. Across this sample there are more than 130,000 clones, with about 91% seen only once. The leading ten clones occupy about 7.9% of the sample.

This entry comes from a study of cytomegalovirus exposure and HLA in healthy donors (dated by TCRdb to 2016 to 2017). Background for the entire study: A later analysis indicated that the 90 to 150 validation repertoires were generated on the platform also employed for the approximately 700 repertoires of the first cohort. To predict cytomegalovirus infection status, the study brought together high-throughput TCR immunosequencing, statistical association of individual TCRs with disease status, and machine learning. The study aimed to test whether cataloging public T cell receptors could reveal signatures of past pathogen exposure. Besides the first cohort of roughly 700 subjects, a separate validation cohort made up of about 120 different subjects was used. Overall study outcomes, separate from this receptor: In vitro tests confirmed that a few of the cytomegalovirus-associated TCR beta chains recognize cytomegalovirus antigens. It was suggested by the authors that the approach could potentially be generalized to other disease states and immunological phenotypes. A later analysis found that TCRs clustered in the first cohort also tended to co-occur in the approximately 120 validation repertoires, with 94% of cluster scores above 0. The study gave a list of more than 150 TCR beta chains associated with cytomegalovirus. Across donors, most TCR sequences were observed very rarely, whereas some public TCRs were present in many individuals. All 120 or so repertoires were used to score co-occurrence in the validation cohort in a later analysis, because that analysis had no HLA typing for the cohort. The classifier was reported to diagnose cytomegalovirus status with high specificity and sensitivity in both the original and validation cohorts.

Source material: PBMCs. The receptor chain draws on TRBV2 and TRBJ1-2; TRBD1 is a weak D gene call, 6 bases matching. This clonotype originated in a woman aged 18 to 35 in good health and CMV-seropositive. The DNA sequence is TGTGCCAGCATCACGACAGGCTCTGGCTACACCTTC. Translated, it reads CASITTGSGYTF.